One and the same sample provided the 2 T cell receptor beta chains below, sequenced in a study of sequential checkpoint blockade in melanoma. Method: immunoSEQ multiplex PCR; TCRdb's copy keeps in-frame clones and lacks some. Of roughly 15,000 clones listed, about three quarters were seen once; the top ten hold about a third. Treatment indicated: randomized to nivolumab then ipilimumab (arm A) or the reverse (arm B). The sequenced sample was CD8+ T cells sorted from blood (inferred from file names), obtained from a patient given nivolumab and ipilimumab in sequence. The receptors come from a human donor with melanoma.

The rearrangement joins TRBV7-2 to TRBJ2-7; D is unresolved. Trimming removed 0 bases at V and 0 bases at J, with 6 bases between. Germline V gene data show CDR1 as SGHTA and CDR2 as FQGNSA. This CDR3 region has 14 residues. The CDR3 loop reads CASSLALSSYEQYF. The CDR3 DNA follows: TGTGCCAGCAGCTTAGCACTTTCCTCCTACGAGCAGTACTTC.

In this sample, this clone turned up a few times. J is TRBJ2-7 and V is TRBV7-9, with D possibly matching TRBD1 (5 bases). CDR3 length equals 14 residues. CDR1 and CDR2 (germline): SEHNR, FQNEAQ (reference sequence). V gave up 5 bases and J gave up 6 bases, with 17 bases separating them. The CDR3 nucleotides read TGTGCCAGCAGCCCCCAGGGTTCCCTCGGCGAGCAGTACTTC. It yields the protein CASSPQGSLGEQYF.